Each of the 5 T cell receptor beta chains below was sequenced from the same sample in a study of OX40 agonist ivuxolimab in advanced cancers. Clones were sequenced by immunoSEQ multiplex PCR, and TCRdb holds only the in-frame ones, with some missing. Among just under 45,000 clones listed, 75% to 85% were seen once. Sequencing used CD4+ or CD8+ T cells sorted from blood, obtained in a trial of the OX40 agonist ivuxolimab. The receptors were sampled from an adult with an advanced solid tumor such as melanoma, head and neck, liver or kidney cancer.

The CDR3: CASTLGAGGYTF. The CDR3 DNA reads TGTGCCAGCACCCTAGGAGCCGGAGGCTACACCTTC. This chain joins TRBV7-2 and TRBJ1-2; unclear D gene. V was cut by 7 bases and J by 8 bases, with 14 bases left in between. The CDR3 runs 12 residues. CDR1 and CDR2 from the germline V gene are SGHTA and FQGNSA.

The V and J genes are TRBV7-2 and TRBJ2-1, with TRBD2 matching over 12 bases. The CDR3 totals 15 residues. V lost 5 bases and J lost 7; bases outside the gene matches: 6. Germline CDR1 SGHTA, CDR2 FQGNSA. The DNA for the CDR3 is TGTGCCAGCAGCCCTCTAGCGGGGGGGCGGAATGAGCAGTTCTTC. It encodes CASSPLAGGRNEQFF.

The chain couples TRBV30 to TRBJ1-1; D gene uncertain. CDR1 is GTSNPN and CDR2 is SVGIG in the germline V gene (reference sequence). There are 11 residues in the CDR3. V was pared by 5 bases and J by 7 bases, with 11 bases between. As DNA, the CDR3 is TGTGCCTGGTCAACGGGAGGTGAAGCTTTCTTT. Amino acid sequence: CAWSTGGEAFF.

The CDR3: CASSDLGQRGYTF. The CDR3 DNA is TGTGCCAGCAGTGATTTAGGACAGAGGGGCTACACCTTC. The chain is built from TRBV6-1 and TRBJ1-2, with D perhaps matching TRBD1 (6 bases). The length of the CDR3 is 13 residues. With 3 bases removed from V and 8 bases from J, the gap between germline ends came to 13 bases. The V gene's germline CDR1 is MNHNS and CDR2 SASEGT.

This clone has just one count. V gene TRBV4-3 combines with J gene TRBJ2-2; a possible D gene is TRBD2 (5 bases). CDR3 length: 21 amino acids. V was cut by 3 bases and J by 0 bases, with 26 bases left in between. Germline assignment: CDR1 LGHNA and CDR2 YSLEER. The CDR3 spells CASSHPPEVARAPANTGELFF. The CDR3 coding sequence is TGCGCCAGCAGCCACCCCCCGGAGGTAGCGCGTGCCCCCGCGAACACCGGGGAGCTGTTTTTT.